This T cell receptor (beta chain) came from a study of T cell responses to AZD1222 COVID-19 vaccine listed by TCRdb under 2021. Regarding the research as a whole: A total of 233 trial participants underwent TCR sequencing, of whom about 200 had received two doses of AZD1222 and roughly 26 had received two doses of the MenACWY control vaccine. Trial participants were enrolled by age into subgroups of 18-55, 56-69 and 70-plus years, and roughly 150, 30 and 60 TCR-sequenced participants, respectively, were included in these subgroups. Beyond this particular receptor, the publication reports: A significant rise in spike-specific TCR breadth and depth was observed after two AZD1222 doses relative to day 0 and relative to MenACWY recipients. Participants were mostly white British and included more females than males, and it was suggested by the authors that clonal diversity may have been underestimated. Conclusions about previously exposed vaccinees were limited because only a handful of AZD1222 recipients were SARS-CoV-2 seropositive at baseline. The vaccine-associated CD4 TCRs covered the entire spike protein, and the dominant responses fell in regions 160-218 and 743-854. Reportedly, close to half of the unique spike-specific TCRs recognized epitopes lying outside the regions that are mutated in the B.1.351 and B.1.1.7 variants. The 56-69-year group was small, and its depth increase did not reach significance, likely because of low power. Because no day 14 peak-response samples were available, the repertoires could be characterized only after the peak T cell response.

The V end gives up 5 bases and the J end 5 bases, leaving 11 bases in the junction not matched to a gene. Spanning cysteine to phenylalanine, the CDR3 consists of 17 amino acids. Of the read, only the CDR3 DNA is kept; its 51 bases are in frame from base 1. Taken from the germline V gene, the CDR1 and CDR2 loops are SGHNT and YENEEA. The CDR3 regions of human TCRbeta chains were subjected to immunosequencing. The study's processing was this. TCRs in the repertoires were compared against a reference library of SARS-CoV-2-specific TCRs that had been generated with the MIRA antigen-specificity platform. Breadth was defined as the fraction of unique TCRs that were SARS-CoV-2-associated, and depth was defined as the fraction of total T cells that were SARS-CoV-2-associated. Using the MIRA data, each spike-specific TCR was assigned both to the spike region to which the TCR was reactive and to a CD4 or CD8 class. Log10-transformed breadth and depth values were compared by one-way ANOVA with Sidak's multiple comparisons tests. What TCRdb holds here is the immuneACCESS table cut down to in-frame rearrangements. Part of the clones is not present; checked against another copy, under half of the missing clones reflect an unresolved V gene, and the others are unexplained. V and J calls and clone size follow that table, whereas D and trimming were derived from the DNA. The sample table holds about 140,000 clones, of which more than 85% were seen once. The ten largest clonotypes hold approximately 1.2% of the sample.

About this clone: Its antigen specificity is not known. The record has no base qualities; no much larger clone is one base away.

The time point label for this specimen denotes: about 28 days (+/-7) after the second vaccine dose. AZD1222 recipients given second doses at about 4 weeks or at about 12 weeks were pooled, since spike-specific TCR depth and breadth were not found to differ between the two schedules. Vaccinee samples came from UK trials COV001 and COV002, including a single-blind randomized controlled phase 2/3 trial of AZD1222 (ChAdOx1 nCoV-19) in healthy adults. For TCRbeta chain sequencing, PBMC samples from trial participants were taken at day 0 and at day 28 after the second dose. Sequencing used peripheral blood, obtained 28 days after the second AZD1222 dose. The chain couples TRBV11-3 to TRBJ2-1; the central 11 bases match TRBD1. This sequence originates from an adult who received the AZD1222 COVID-19 vaccine. The CDR3 region has the sequence CASSPYPGTGGDNEQFF. The nucleotide sequence reads as follows: TGTGCCAGCAGCCCCTACCCCGGGACAGGGGGTGACAATGAGCAGTTCTTC.